What follows describes a single T cell receptor beta chain. This entry comes from a study of T cells after somatic rescue of genetic block. Sequencing was performed with immunoSEQ multiplex PCR; in TCRdb, only in-frame clones are kept and a portion is missing. In the table there are 15,000 or so clones, about 70% of which are singletons. Material for sequencing was peripheral blood mononuclear cells (PBMCs). This sequence originates from a boy between 5 and 17 years old.

CDR3 sequence reads: CASSLAGPVNEQFF. The CDR3 nucleotides read TGTGCCAGCAGCTTGGCTGGCCCGGTCAATGAGCAGTTCTTC. J is TRBJ2-1 and V is TRBV11-2, with D unclear. The CDR3 is made up of 14 amino acids. Germline CDR1 reads SGHAT; CDR2 reads FQNNGV. Between the trimmed V and J ends, which lost 3 bases and 6 bases, there was a span of 12 bases.